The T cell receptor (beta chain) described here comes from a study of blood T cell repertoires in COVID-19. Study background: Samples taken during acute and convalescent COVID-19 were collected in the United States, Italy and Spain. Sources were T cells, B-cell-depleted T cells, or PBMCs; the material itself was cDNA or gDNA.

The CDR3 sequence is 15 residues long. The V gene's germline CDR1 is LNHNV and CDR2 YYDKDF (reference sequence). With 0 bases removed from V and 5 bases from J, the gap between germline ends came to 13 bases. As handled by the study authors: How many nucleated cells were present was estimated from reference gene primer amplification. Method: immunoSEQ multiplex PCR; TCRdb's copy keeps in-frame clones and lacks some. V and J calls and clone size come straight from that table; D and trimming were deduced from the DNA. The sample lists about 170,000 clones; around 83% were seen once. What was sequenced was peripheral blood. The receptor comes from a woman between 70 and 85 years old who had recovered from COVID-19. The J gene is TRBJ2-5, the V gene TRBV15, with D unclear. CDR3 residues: CATSRDLEDGETQYF. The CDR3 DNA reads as TGTGCCACCAGCAGAGATCTGGAAGACGGGGAGACCCAGTACTTC.